These T cell receptor beta chains were read from a single sample in a study of blood T cells in healthy people across ages. TCRdb independently ran MiXCR on the 5' RACE reads; one entry per CDR3 protein. The top ten clones hold 13% of a sample with about 650,000 distinct CDR3 sequences, 52% of them seen once. What was sequenced was blood. Receptors were obtained from an elderly woman in good health. Both conserved end residues are part of each CDR3. Fields, in order: clone size, V gene, J gene, CDR3 length, D gene, CDR3 DNA, CDR3 protein. D genes are given only for firm matches. Expanded clones are given a class, and other clones once, few, many or no size at all.

>-|TRBV20-1|TRBJ1-5|13|-
TGCAGTGCCAAGCAGTATAGCAATCAGCCCCAGCATTTT
CSAKQYSNQPQHF
>few|TRBV7-9|TRBJ1-1|9|-
TGTGCCAGCAGCTGGGGGACTTTCTTT
CASSWGTFF
>many|TRBV2|TRBJ2-3|13|-
TGTGCCAGCGGCCTGACAGAGACAGATACGCAGTATTTT
CASGLTETDTQYF
>-|TRBV2|TRBJ2-1|12|-
TGTGCCAGCAAGGGCGTTTACAATGAGCAGTTCTTC
CASKGVYNEQFF
>-|TRBV6-5|TRBJ1-6|13|-
TGTGCCAGCGTCCAGGGAATCGGTTCACCCCTCCACTTT
CASVQGIGSPLHF
>many|TRBV5-1|TRBJ2-1|16|TRBD2
TGCGCCAGCAGCTTGGACAGCGGGGGGGCCTACAATGAGCAGTTCTTC
CASSLDSGGAYNEQFF
>-|TRBV2|TRBJ2-7|14|-
TGTGCCAGCAGTGCTCCCGGGGTTCCCTACGAGCAGTACTTC
CASSAPGVPYEQYF
>once|TRBV20-1|TRBJ1-5|16|TRBD1
TGCAGTGCTAGGGTTGTTGCGGGACAGGGAAATCAGCCCCAGCATTTT
CSARVVAGQGNQPQHF
>many|TRBV20-1|TRBJ2-7|12|-
TGCAGTGCTAGCGGCGGGTGGCACGAGCAGTACTTC
CSASGGWHEQYF
>-|TRBV21-1|TRBJ2-3|16|-
TGTGCCAGCAGCAAGTTGGCGGGGTTTGGCACAGATACGCAGTATTTT
CASSKLAGFGTDTQYF
>many|TRBV5-1|TRBJ2-3|15|-
TGCGCCAGCAGCTCTGGGGGTTCAAAAACAGATACGCAGTATTTT
CASSSGGSKTDTQYF
>-|TRBV7-9|TRBJ2-3|12|-
TGTGCCAGCAGCTTAGGGCTGAATACGCAGTATTTT
CASSLGLNTQYF
>many|TRBV12-3/TRBV12-4|TRBJ2-7|12|-
TGTGCCAGCAGGGCGATGGGGAGGAAGCAGTACTTC
CASRAMGRKQYF
>-|TRBV12-3/TRBV12-4|TRBJ1-5|18|TRBD1
TGTGCCAGCACCAAAGGGACAGGGATAGTAGGAAGCAATCAGCCCCAGCATTTT
CASTKGTGIVGSNQPQHF
>few|TRBV20-1|TRBJ2-1|17|-
TGCAGTGCTAGCTCCCCCGGGACGTTAAAAAAGGGCCATGAGCAGTTCTTC
CSASSPGTLKKGHEQFF
>-|TRBV12-3/TRBV12-4|TRBJ2-5|16|-
TGTGCCAGCAGTTCGACAGGGAGGACGGTCCAAGAGACCCAGTACTTC
CASSSTGRTVQETQYF
>few|TRBV5-1|TRBJ1-2|13|-
TGCGCCAGCAGCTTAGGTGGGTCCCAAGGCTACACCTTC
CASSLGGSQGYTF
>many|TRBV20-1|TRBJ2-7|14|TRBD2
TGCAGTGCTAGACGACTAGCGGGAAATCACGAGCAGTACTTC
CSARRLAGNHEQYF
>-|TRBV7-3|TRBJ2-2|13|-
TGTGCCAGCAGGAACCTTAACACCGGGGAGCTGTTTTTT
CASRNLNTGELFF
>many|TRBV4-1|TRBJ2-7|14|TRBD1
TGCGCCAGCAGCCAAGACGACAGGGGTTACGAGCAGTACTTC
CASSQDDRGYEQYF
>many|TRBV28|TRBJ2-5|19|-
TGTGCCAGCACCAACCTCCAGGGGGGTCTCGTTTTAGGTCAAGAGACCCAGTACTTC
CASTNLQGGLVLGQETQYF
>-|TRBV2|TRBJ1-1|15|-
TGTGCCAGCAGTGAAATCGGACGGAGGAACACTGAAGCTTTCTTT
CASSEIGRRNTEAFF
>few|TRBV6-4|TRBJ2-3|15|-
TGTGCCAGCAGTGATCGCGGTGGGGGCACAGATACGCAGTATTTT
CASSDRGGGTDTQYF
>-|TRBV21-1|TRBJ2-7|16|-
TGTGCCAGCAGCAAATGGGAGACTAGGGGGGTCTACGAGCAGTACTTC
CASSKWETRGVYEQYF
>-|TRBV27|TRBJ2-7|15|-
TGTGCCAGCAGTCAGAGGACTAAACTCCCTATCGAGCAGTACTTC
CASSQRTKLPIEQYF
>-|TRBV10-3|TRBJ1-6|14|-
TGTGCCATCAGTGTCGCAGGTTTTGGATCACCCCTCCACTTT
CAISVAGFGSPLHF
>many|TRBV10-3|TRBJ2-6|15|-
TGTGCCATCAGGGACAGCCAGCGTGGGGCCAACGTCCTGACTTTC
CAIRDSQRGANVLTF
>-|TRBV28|TRBJ2-1|17|-
TGTGCCAGCAGTTTAGAGATTGGAGCCGGTAAACTCAATGAGCAGTTCTTC
CASSLEIGAGKLNEQFF
>-|TRBV12-3/TRBV12-4|TRBJ2-7|13|-
TGTGCCAGCAGCCCTCGTTTCGGGGGTAGGAAGTACTTC
CASSPRFGGRKYF
>-|TRBV6-1|TRBJ2-1|14|-
TGTGCCAGCAGCAAAGGGCTAGTGGTCCATGAGCAGTTCTTC
CASSKGLVVHEQFF
>-|TRBV4-1|TRBJ2-5|14|-
TGCGCCAGCAGCCAAGTGGGGACCCAAGAGACCCAGTACTTC
CASSQVGTQETQYF
>-|TRBV29-1|TRBJ2-2|17|TRBD1
TGCAGCGTTCAAATGTGGGGGACAGGTCCGAACACCGGGGAGCTGTTTTTT
CSVQMWGTGPNTGELFF
>-|TRBV20-1|TRBJ2-2|14|-
TGCAGTGCTAGAGGGGGGGCCAGGACCGGGGAGCTGTTTTTT
CSARGGARTGELFF
>many|TRBV6-4|TRBJ2-3|15|-
TGTGCCAGCTCGGCGGGGTACCGTAGCACAGATACGCAGTATTTT
CASSAGYRSTDTQYF
>-|TRBV12-3/TRBV12-4|TRBJ2-2|19|TRBD2
TGTGCCAGCAGCCCGAGGTCGGGACTAGCGGGAAAGCACACCGGGGAGCTGTTTTTT
CASSPRSGLAGKHTGELFF
>few|TRBV23-1|TRBJ1-6|15|-
TGCGCCAGCAGTCAGGGAGCCACTTATAATTCACCCCTCCACTTT
CASSQGATYNSPLHF
>-|TRBV2|TRBJ2-1|16|-
TGTGCCAGCAGGACCCCTCGTGACGGGAACTACAATGAGCAGTTCTTC
CASRTPRDGNYNEQFF
>-|TRBV5-1|TRBJ2-7|16|-
TGCGCCAGCAGCTCCTTGGACACTACTAACTCCTACGAGCAGTACTTC
CASSSLDTTNSYEQYF
>-|TRBV20-1|TRBJ1-2|13|TRBD1
TGCAGTGCTCCAAGGACAGGGATCTATGGCTACACCTTC
CSAPRTGIYGYTF
>-|TRBV6-1|TRBJ2-7|16|TRBD1
TGTGCCACCACCTGGGATTCCGGGACAGGGGCCTACGAGCAGTACTTC
CATTWDSGTGAYEQYF
>-|TRBV27|TRBJ2-3|14|-
TGTGCCAGCAGCGGACAGAGATTCACAGATACGCAGTATTTT
CASSGQRFTDTQYF
>many|TRBV7-9|TRBJ2-1|14|-
TGTGCCAGCAGCTCCTTAGACCTCATTAATGAGCAGTTCTTC
CASSSLDLINEQFF